Presented here are 26 T cell receptor beta chains from one specimen sequenced in a study of regulatory T cells in long-lasting Graves disease. TCR beta libraries were built with iRepertoire HTBI primers and Arm-PCR of CDR3 regions. TCRdb analysed the multiplex PCR reads with MiXCR anew, one entry per CDR3 protein. The repertoire holds about 300,000 distinct CDR3 sequences, with 15% to 20% as singletons. As to time point: newly diagnosed GD, antithyroid drugs for less than 3 months. Following extraction of RNA from PBMCs, that RNA was used to make the TCR library. Specimen: peripheral blood mononuclear cells (PBMCs), collected at new diagnosis, from a patient treated with antithyroid drugs. The receptors originated from a female donor with Graves disease.

This clonotype has a count of ten or more. The gene calls are TRBV24-1 and TRBJ1-1; weak D call: TRBD1 (5 bases). Germline loops: CDR1 KGHDR, CDR2 SFDVKD. The CDR3 is made up of 12 amino acids. V was cut by 11 bases and J by 1 base, with 10 bases left in between. CDR3: CASSTGNTEAFF. DNA for the CDR3: TGTGCCAGCTCTACAGGGAACACTGAAGCTTTCTTT.

The CDR3: CASSLLAGVMNEQFF. The CDR3, as DNA: TGTGCCAGCAGTTTACTAGCGGGAGTTATGAATGAGCAGTTCTTC. The chain recombines TRBV12-3 or TRBV12-4 with TRBJ2-1; 10 bases are shared with TRBD2. After removal of 2 bases from V and 7 bases from J, the junction contained 5 bases not matched to a gene. The CDR3 totals 15 residues.

The table lists this clonotype with many counts. The V call is TRBV11-2, the J call TRBJ1-6; perhaps TRBD1 as D (5 bases). V dropped 5 bases and J dropped 7 bases, with 15 bases sitting between them. CDR1 is SGHAT and CDR2 is FQNNGV in the germline V gene. The CDR3 sequence is 15 residues long. CDR3 residues: CASSQEGPSNSPLHF. The CDR3 DNA is TGTGCCAGCAGCCAAGAGGGACCTAGCAATTCACCCCTCCACTTT. The entire variable domain, with the rest obtained from reference TRBV11-2 and TRBJ1-6, is as follows: EAGVAQSPRYKIIEKRQSVAFWCNPISGHATLYWYQQILGQGPKLLIQFQNNGVVDDSQLPKDRFSAERLKGVDSTLKIQPAKLEDSAVYLCASSQEGPSNSPLHFGNGTRLTVT.

The table lists this clonotype with a few counts. V usage is TRBV5-1 and J usage is TRBJ2-5; D possibly corresponds to TRBD1 (6 bases). The V end lost 3 bases, the J end lost 9 bases, and 24 bases lay between the germline ends. The CDR3 is 16 amino acids. The germline V gene encodes CDR1 SGHRS and CDR2 YFSETQ. CDR3 sequence reads: CASSSYRERNVMAQYF. The CDR3 region has the DNA TGCGCCAGCAGCTCGTACAGGGAGCGAAATGTTATGGCCCAGTACTTC.

This clonotype was recorded at least ten times. V is TRBV27 and J is TRBJ1-2; TRBD1 matches at 9 bases. The junction had 13 bases not matched to a gene; V was cut back by 3 bases and J by 2 bases. Per germline, CDR1 MNHEY and CDR2 SMNVEV (reference sequence). The CDR3 is 18 residues long. The DNA for the CDR3 is TGTGCCAGCAGTTTCCTATCACAGGGGGCGCACCCAAACTATGGCTACACCTTC. It codes for CASSFLSQGAHPNYGYTF.

This clonotype occurred many times. The rearrangement links TRBV11-2 to TRBJ1-2; no reliable D call. The CDR3 consists of 14 residues. CDR1 SGHAT and CDR2 FQNNGV come from the germline V gene. With 4 bases removed from V and 2 bases from J, the gap between germline ends came to 11 bases. The CDR3 sequence: CASSSRGRNYGYTF. The CDR3 DNA reads as TGTGCCAGCAGCTCTAGAGGGAGGAACTATGGCTACACCTTC. Full variable domain (missing parts from reference TRBV11-2 and TRBJ1-2): EAGVAQSPRYKIIEKRQSVAFWCNPISGHATLYWYQQILGQGPKLLIQFQNNGVVDDSQLPKDRFSAERLKGVDSTLKIQPAKLEDSAVYLCASSSRGRNYGYTFGSGTRLTVV.

V usage is TRBV28 and J usage is TRBJ2-7; D remains ambiguous. Trimming cost V 6 bases and J 1 base, with 10 bases left between them. The CDR3 is 13 amino acids. CDR1 is MDHEN and CDR2 is SYDVKM in the germline V gene. Written as DNA, the CDR3 is TGTGCCAGCAGAGATCGGGCGTCCTACGAGCAGTACTTC. It yields the protein CASRDRASYEQYF.

This chain connects TRBV12-3 or TRBV12-4 to TRBJ2-7; D is possibly TRBD1 or TRBD2 (5 bases each). CDR3 length: 14 amino acids. The ends were cut back, 3 bases at V and 2 bases at J, with 11 bases in the middle. The CDR3 DNA reads as TGTGCCAGCAGTTTGTCTGGGGGACCCTACGAGCAGTACTTC. This encodes CASSLSGGPYEQYF.

The chain recombines TRBV6-2 or TRBV6-3 with TRBJ1-2; 8 bases agree with TRBD1. The germline V gene encodes CDR1 MNHEY and CDR2 SVGEGT. V gave up 0 bases and J gave up 1 base; unmatched junction bases: 4. The CDR3 contains 16 residues. The CDR3 coding sequence is TGTGCCAGCAGTTACTCGAACAGGGGGGATAACTATGGCTACACCTTC. It translates to CASSYSNRGDNYGYTF.

This clonotype was picked up many times. The rearrangement links TRBV7-3 to TRBJ1-1, with D possibly TRBD1 on 5 matching bases. V shed 5 bases and J shed 6 bases, with 25 bases lying between them. The CDR3 runs 17 residues. Germline CDR1 reads SGHTA; CDR2 reads FQGTGA. This CDR3 is CASSLHPPGPGGAEAFF. CDR3 DNA: TGTGCCAGCAGCCTCCACCCCCCGGGGCCCGGAGGGGCTGAAGCTTTCTTT.

This clonotype has ten or more counts. This chain links TRBV9 with TRBJ2-1; D gene uncertain. CDR1 is SGDLS and CDR2 is YYNGEE in the germline V gene. V was clipped by 3 bases and J by 8 bases, with 18 bases between them. The CDR3 loop spans 15 amino acids. The DNA for the CDR3 is TGTGCCAGCAGCGCTCACGAGTTAGTCATGCATGAGCAGTTCTTC. Translating it yields CASSAHELVMHEQFF.

The V gene is TRBV6-1, the J gene TRBJ2-5, with a tentative D call TRBD1 (5 bases). The CDR3 contains 17 residues. Trimming removed 7 bases from V and 0 bases from J, with 21 bases in between. Germline CDR1 is MNHNS and CDR2 is SASEGT. The CDR3 bases are TGTGCCAGCATTAAGAGGCAGGGATTAGGGTACCAAGAGACCCAGTACTTC. Encoded protein: CASIKRQGLGYQETQYF.

V usage is TRBV28 and J usage is TRBJ2-3; 12 bases fit TRBD1. The CDR3 spans 16 residues. The germline V gene encodes CDR1 MDHEN and CDR2 SYDVKM. J was trimmed by 11 bases and V by 9 bases; bases with no gene match: 18. The CDR3 protein is CASFTGGTGGGVGQYF. As DNA, the CDR3 is TGTGCCAGTTTCACAGGGGGGACAGGGGGCGGGGTTGGGCAGTATTTT.

This clonotype was seen more than once but under ten times. The CDR3 end shows no conserved phenylalanine or tryptophan, and so a read error is likely. The chain joins TRBV25-1 to TRBJ2-7; D gene unclear. This CDR3 comprises 12 residues. Germline assignment: CDR1 MGHDK and CDR2 SYGVNS. V lost 4 bases to trimming and J lost 3 bases, with 7 bases between them. The CDR3 sequence: CASSVAHYEQYL. CDR3 coding DNA: TGTGCCAGCAGTGTGGCCCACTACGAGCAGTACCTC.

This clonotype was found many times. V and J are TRBV15 and TRBJ2-7; possible D gene TRBD2, 5 bases. There are 13 residues in the CDR3. The germline V gene encodes CDR1 LNHNV and CDR2 YYDKDF (reference sequence). V lost 2 bases and J 6 bases, leaving 11 bases between the germline ends. In DNA form, the CDR3 reads TGTGCCACCAGCAGAAAAAGGGAGAGCGAGCAGTACTTC. It yields the protein CATSRKRESEQYF.

V is TRBV7-8 and J is TRBJ1-2, with D unclear. The V gene's germline CDR1 is SGHVS and CDR2 FQNEAQ. V was shortened by 3 bases and J by 6 bases, with 8 bases between the two germline ends. This CDR3 contains 12 residues. CDR3 coding DNA: TGTGCCAGCAGCTTCGGCTCAGATGGCTACACCTTC. It codes for CASSFGSDGYTF.

This clonotype appeared many times. This chain links TRBV5-1 with TRBJ2-7; 9 bases fit TRBD1. The germline gives CDR1 SGHRS, CDR2 YFSETQ. Unmatched junction bases numbered 8, after V lost 2 bases and J lost 5 bases. The CDR3 is 15 residues long. CDR3 protein: CASSLKQGAFDEQYF. CDR3 DNA sequence: TGCGCCAGCAGCTTAAAACAGGGGGCGTTCGACGAGCAGTACTTC.

This clonotype was detected many times. The V gene is TRBV12-3 or TRBV12-4, the J gene TRBJ2-1; a weak D match, TRBD1 (6 bases). The V gene lost 5 bases and the J gene lost 0 bases, with 11 bases spanning the gap. This CDR3 comprises 15 residues. The CDR3 DNA reads TGTGCCAGCAGTCTCCGGACAGTCTCCTACAATGAGCAGTTCTTC. Its protein is CASSLRTVSYNEQFF.

This clonotype was detected ten times or more. J is TRBJ1-3 and V is TRBV6-1; D gene ambiguous. Germline CDR1 and CDR2: MNHNS and SASEGT. The CDR3 sequence is 15 residues long. The V end was cut by 5 bases, the J end by 2 bases, with 13 bases between. CDR3 coding DNA: TGTGCCAGCAGTCGTGGACTGTCGACTGGAAACACCATATATTTT. Its translation: CASSRGLSTGNTIYF.

This clonotype was found many times. This chain links TRBV5-1 with TRBJ2-1; D is ambiguous. Germline values: CDR1 SGHRS, CDR2 YFSETQ. CDR3 length equals 12 residues. The V end was cut by 7 bases, the J end by 7 bases, with 12 bases between. CDR3 DNA: TGCGCCAGCGGATCCGGCGTGAATGAGCAGTTCTTC. Translating gives CASGSGVNEQFF.

The sample holds many counts of this clonotype. The genes are TRBV6-1 and TRBJ2-5, with D maybe TRBD1 (5 bases). The germline V gene has CDR1 MNHNS and CDR2 SASEGT. CDR3 size: 14 residues. Deletions cut 0 bases from V and 7 bases from J, with 12 bases between. CDR3 region: CASSEAAGYPTQYF. For the CDR3, the DNA is TGTGCCAGCAGTGAAGCCGCAGGGTACCCGACCCAGTACTTC.

This clonotype was observed at least ten times. The CDR3 nucleotides are TGTGCCAGCAGTGGGGCCGGGGGCTCGTGGACCGGGGAGCTGTTTTTT. It specifies CASSGAGGSWTGELFF. The J gene is TRBJ2-2, the V gene TRBV12-3 or TRBV12-4; D is possibly TRBD1 or TRBD2 (6 bases each). The CDR3 extends over 16 amino acids. V was trimmed by 5 bases and J by 5 bases, leaving 18 bases between them.

There are many counts of this clonotype. This sequence joins TRBV30 and TRBJ2-3, with D possibly matching TRBD2 (5 bases). The ends were cut back, 0 bases at V and 2 bases at J, with 6 bases in the middle. CDR1 is GTSNPN and CDR2 is SVGIG in the germline V gene (reference sequence). This CDR3 is 13 amino acids long. CDR3 coding DNA: TGTGCCTGGAGTGTACTAGACACAGATACGCAGTATTTT. This sequence encodes CAWSVLDTDTQYF.

This clonotype showed up many times. The chain links TRBV29-1 to TRBJ2-5; the D is unclear. The CDR3 is 12 residues long. The germline V gene encodes CDR1 SQVTM and CDR2 ANQGSEA. The V end was cut by 6 bases, the J end by 3 bases, with 11 bases between. The DNA for the CDR3 is TGCAGCGTCCGGCGGCCAAAAGAGACCCAGTACTTC. Its translation: CSVRRPKETQYF.

The chain has TRBV27 and TRBJ2-7, with 10 bases lining up with TRBD2. Germline-derived CDR1 and CDR2 are MNHEY and SMNVEV (reference sequence). The V segment lost 4 bases and the J segment 1 base; nucleotides outside the gene matches: 7. This CDR3 contains 16 residues. CDR3 sequence reads: CASSSRLAGLSYEQYF. The CDR3 DNA sequence: TGTGCCAGCAGTTCCAGACTAGCGGGCTTATCCTACGAGCAGTACTTC.

The chain employs TRBV2 and TRBJ1-5; 9 nucleotides line up with TRBD1. V was pared by 5 bases and J by 5 bases, with 13 bases of the junction left unmatched. Germline loops: CDR1 SNHLY, CDR2 FYNNEI. The CDR3 has 17 amino acids. In DNA form, the CDR3 reads TGTGCCAGCAGTAGGAGGAGGACAGGGGAGGGTGATCAGCCCCAGCATTTT. Translated: CASSRRRTGEGDQPQHF. Full variable domain (missing parts from reference TRBV2 and TRBJ1-5): EPEVTQTPSHQVTQMGQEVILRCVPISNHLYFYWYRQILGQKVEFLVSFYNNEISEKSEIFDDQFSVERPDGSNFTLKIRSTKLEDSAMYFCASSRRRTGEGDQPQHFGDGTRLSIL.